The 10 T cell receptor beta chains below were found in one sample sequenced in a study of identical twins. TCRdb reanalysed the 5' RACE reads using MiXCR and keeps one entry per CDR3 protein. The sample has approximately 700,000 distinct CDR3 sequences; roughly 18% are singletons. In addition, the sample was reused for a study of T cells expressing NK-cell markers.

Sequenced sample: PBMCs. The receptor source for this set is a woman younger than 30 in good health.

V and J are TRBV12-3 or TRBV12-4 and TRBJ1-1; D is uncertain. Deletions cut 9 bases from V and 5 bases from J, with 10 bases between. The CDR3 spans 11 residues. In DNA form, the CDR3 reads TGTGCCAGTAAGGTCGGGACTGAAGCTTTCTTT. The encoded protein is CASKVGTEAFF.

The J gene is TRBJ2-4, the V gene TRBV15; D is unresolved. V was trimmed by 8 bases and J by 5 bases, leaving 10 bases between them. Per the germline V gene, CDR1 is LNHNV and CDR2 is YYDKDF (reference sequence). The CDR3 length is 12 residues. The CDR3 spells CATDGAENIQYF. Here the CDR3 DNA reads TGTGCCACCGACGGTGCAGAAAACATTCAGTACTTC.

This clonotype has a handful of counts. The chain uses TRBV12-3 or TRBV12-4 and TRBJ2-6, with D tentatively TRBD1 (6 bases). CDR3 length equals 18 residues. V lost 1 base and J 1 base, leaving 14 bases between the germline ends. CDR3 loop: CASSLGGQLLSGANVLTF. CDR3 sequence (DNA): TGTGCCAGCAGTTTAGGTGGACAGCTCCTATCTGGGGCCAACGTCCTGACTTTC.

This chain uses TRBV20-1 with TRBJ2-6, with D tentatively TRBD1 (6 bases). Trimming left V 6 bases short and J 2 bases short, with 11 bases between. Germline CDR1 DFQATT, CDR2 SNEGSKA (reference sequence). This CDR3 spans 14 amino acids. The CDR3 DNA follows: TGCAGTGCGCCTCACAGGGCTGGGGCCAACGTCCTGACTTTC. Residues: CSAPHRAGANVLTF.

Many counts were recorded for this clonotype. This chain uses TRBV20-1 with TRBJ2-3; D call uncertain. From germline, CDR1 is DFQATT and CDR2 SNEGSKA (reference sequence). V lost 3 bases and J lost 6, with 4 bases in between. The CDR3 has 10 amino acids. CDR3 residues: CSARGDTQYF. The CDR3 DNA is TGCAGTGCTAGGGGGGATACGCAGTATTTT.

The V and J genes are TRBV20-1 and TRBJ2-3, with D unclear. Germline CDR1 DFQATT, CDR2 SNEGSKA (reference sequence). The CDR3 covers 14 residues. Trimming took 0 bases from V and 8 from J, leaving 15 bases between them. This CDR3 reads CSARDYSKSATQYF. The DNA of the CDR3 is TGCAGTGCTAGAGATTACAGCAAATCGGCTACGCAGTATTTT.

This clonotype turned up a few times. V and J are TRBV12-3 or TRBV12-4 and TRBJ2-1, with 8 nucleotides matching TRBD2. The CDR3 spans 11 residues. V was clipped by 4 bases and J by 15 bases; unmatched bases: 5. CDR3 nucleotides: TGTGCCAGCAGTTCCGGGACTAGAGGGTTCTTC. Amino acids: CASSSGTRGFF.

J is TRBJ2-3 and V is TRBV19; 12 bases are a match to TRBD1. J lost 4 bases, V lost 5 bases, and 10 bases had no gene match. The CDR3 has 17 amino acids. The germline gives CDR1 LNHDA, CDR2 SQIVND (reference sequence). CDR3 in DNA: TGTGCCAGTAGTCGAAACTCCGGGACAGGGGGCGCAGATACGCAGTATTTT. Its translation is CASSRNSGTGGADTQYF.

The chain carries TRBV14 and TRBJ2-7; perhaps TRBD2 as D (6 bases). Germline V gene lookup returns CDR1 SGHDN and CDR2 FVKESK. V lost 2 bases to trimming and J lost 3 bases, with 17 bases between them. This CDR3 is built from 16 residues. The CDR3, as DNA: TGTGCCAGCAGCCAACTCGGAGGGCCCGGCCTCTACGAGCAGTACTTC. Protein product: CASSQLGGPGLYEQYF.

In its sample, this clonotype was seen a few times. The chain has TRBV27 and TRBJ2-7; TRBD1 matches at 8 bases. The V and J ends lost 6 bases and 1 base, in that order; junction bases with no gene match: 8. The length of the CDR3 is 15 residues. CDR1 and CDR2 (germline): MNHEY, SMNVEV (reference sequence). The CDR3 DNA follows: TGTGCCAGCAGCTCCGACAGGGGAACATCCTACGAGCAGTACTTC. Translation gives CASSSDRGTSYEQYF.